This T cell receptor beta chain was captured by sequencing in a study of CD8 T cells in ankylosing spondylitis. Study-level results: Relatively scarce in peripheral blood, disease-linked clones were CD8+. Seemingly distinctive of ankylosing spondylitis blood was a TCR beta motif formed by eight highly homologous variants.

Quantitative 5'-RACE with molecular barcodes generated TCR beta libraries. Each CDR3 protein gets one entry after TCRdb re-called the 5' RACE reads with MiXCR. This table has over 600,000 distinct CDR3 sequences, roughly 19% appearing once. Deletions cut 1 base from V and 3 bases from J, with 13 bases between. Germline lookup yields CDR1 SGHDT and CDR2 YYEEEE. The CDR3 extends over 15 amino acids. This clonotype was observed a few times. No antigen is known for it. Sequencing was carried out using blood, either unsorted or a sorted T cell fraction (not recorded which). The V and J genes are TRBV5-6 and TRBJ2-5; D is ambiguous. This TCR came from a male donor with ankylosing spondylitis. CDR3 nucleotide sequence: TGTGCCAGCAGCTTGTCTGCGACCGTCGAAGAGACCCAGTACTTC. Protein product: CASSLSATVEETQYF.